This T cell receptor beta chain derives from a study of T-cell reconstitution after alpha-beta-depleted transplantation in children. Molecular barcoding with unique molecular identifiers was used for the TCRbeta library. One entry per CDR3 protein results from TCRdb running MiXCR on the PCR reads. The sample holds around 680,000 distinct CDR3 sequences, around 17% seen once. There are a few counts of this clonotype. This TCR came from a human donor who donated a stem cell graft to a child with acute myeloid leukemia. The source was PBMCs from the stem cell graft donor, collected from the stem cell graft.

The CDR3, as DNA: TGTGCCAGCAGCCGCGACGGGGGCAATGAGCAGTTCTTC. It codes for CASSRDGGNEQFF. The rearrangement links TRBV5-8 to TRBJ2-1, with D perhaps matching TRBD2 (6 bases). The CDR3 runs 13 residues. Trimming took off 4 bases at V and 6 bases at J, with 11 bases between the two ends. CDR1 is SGHTS, CDR2 YDEGEE, per germline.